This T cell receptor beta chain was identified during a study of CD4 and CD8 cells across lung adenocarcinoma regions. TCRdb re-called the PCR reads through MiXCR, storing one row per CDR3 protein. Of 12,000 to 15,000 distinct CDR3 sequences in the sample, roughly 48% were seen once. V lost 6 bases and J lost 7, with 17 bases in between. This CDR3 contains 14 residues. Germline CDR1 is MNHNS and CDR2 is SASEGT. Sequences were obtained from CD4+ T cells from the center of a lung tumor. J is TRBJ2-3 and V is TRBV6-1; D is unresolved. The receptor comes from a male donor with lung adenocarcinoma. The CD4 and CD8 labels of this study may be unreliable. CDR3 protein: CASRGLAHKNTQYF. As DNA, the CDR3 is TGTGCCAGCAGGGGCCTGGCGCACAAAAATACGCAGTATTTT.